The clone carrying this TCR beta chain was seen a single time. Its antigen is undetermined. Possible read error: a much larger clone is one base away. What was amplified from RNA transcripts were TCR beta CDR3 regions. When the TCR CDR3 underwent first-round RT-PCR, the HTBI primer set was used. TCRdb processed the multiplex PCR reads anew with MiXCR; each CDR3 protein has one entry. The sample has hundreds of thousands of distinct CDR3 sequences; around 15% are singletons. The germline V and J ends were trimmed by 6 bases and 0 bases, with 15 bases remaining between them. Germline lookup yields CDR1 MNHEY and CDR2 SVGEGT. The CDR3 is 15 amino acids. These data originate in a study of T cells in Graves' hyperthyroidism and ophthalmopathy. Study-level background: Peripheral blood was secured at the point of initial diagnosis, before any treatment.

A NOSPECS grade of at least 4, a Clinical Activity Score of at least 3 and duration under 3 months were recorded in ophthalmopathy patients. Study-level findings and limits: The majority of expanded thyroid clonotypes above 0.001 also appeared in blood.

This receptor was obtained from a man aged 45-65 years with Graves' ophthalmopathy. Input material: blood. V is TRBV6-2 or TRBV6-3 and J is TRBJ2-7, with D possibly TRBD1 on 5 matching bases. In DNA form, the CDR3 reads TGTGCCAGCAGACCCTTGGGGCCTAGCTCCTACGAGCAGTACTTC. Residues: CASRPLGPSSYEQYF.